This TCR beta chain was documented in a study of blood T cells in healthy people across ages. Germline assignment: CDR1 SQVTM and CDR2 ANQGSEA. The CDR3 is made up of 12 amino acids. Trimming took off 7 bases at V and 0 bases at J, with 10 bases between the two ends. The authors ran a second PCR of about 7 to 11 cycles using a sample-barcoded 5' primer and a J-beta primer mix. One entry per CDR3 protein results from TCRdb running MiXCR on the 5' RACE reads. The profile shows 650,000 to 800,000 distinct CDR3 sequences, around 50% of them singletons. The chain joins TRBV29-1 to TRBJ2-7; no definite D call. The sample consisted of blood. The origin of this receptor is a woman at least 80 years old in good health. The CDR3 DNA reads TGCAGCGCCCAGGCGAGCTCCTACGAGCAGTACTTC. Protein: CSAQASSYEQYF.